The rows below give T cell receptor beta chains drawn from one sample of a study of blood T cell repertoires in COVID-19. The table came from immunoSEQ multiplex PCR; TCRdb's copy has only in-frame clones and leaves some out. The repertoire has tens of thousands of clones, roughly 93% of them found once; the top ten carry roughly 1.5%. The sample consisted of peripheral blood. The receptors originated from a human donor in a cohort sampled during active COVID-19. Both conserved end residues are part of each CDR3. D genes are given only for firm matches. Clone size is not always given. Where it is, it says once, few, many or a class for expanded clones.

d_gene	abundance	v_gene	j_gene	CDR3nt	CDR3aa
TRBD2	once	TRBV7-9	TRBJ2-1	TGTGCCAGCAGCCCCAATGGAGCGGGAGTTGGATCGGGTGAGCAGTTCTTC	CASSPNGAGVGSGEQFF
-	-	TRBV10-1	TRBJ2-5	TGCGCCAGCAGTGAGTCCTCAGGGATAGGGGAGACCCAGTACTTC	CASSESSGIGETQYF
TRBD2	-	TRBV13	TRBJ2-2	TGTGCCAGCAGCCAAAGCGGGAGCGGTTTCGGGGAGCTGTTTTTT	CASSQSGSGFGELFF
-	-	TRBV12-1	TRBJ2-5	TGTGCCAGCAGCCGAGAGACCCAGTACTTC	CASSRETQYF
-	once	TRBV27	TRBJ2-1	TGTGCCAGCAGTTTATACGGTGAGCAGTTCTTC	CASSLYGEQFF
-	few	TRBV11-3	TRBJ2-2	TGTGCCAGCAGCTTAGATGCGGACACCGGGGAGCTGTTTTTT	CASSLDADTGELFF
-	-	TRBV19	TRBJ2-6	TGTGCCAGTAGTACACAGGGAAGTGGGGCCAACGTCCTGACTTTC	CASSTQGSGANVLTF
-	-	TRBV11-2	TRBJ1-1	TGTGCCAGCAGCACTAGCGGGGGGATGAACACTGAAGCTTTCTTT	CASSTSGGMNTEAFF
TRBD2	-	TRBV5-1	TRBJ2-7	TGCGCCAGCAGCTTGGAGGGACTAGCGCGCGAGCAGTACTTC	CASSLEGLAREQYF
-	-	TRBV7-2	TRBJ2-3	TGTGCCAGCACCTTCGGGGTCCCAAGGGATACGCAGTATTTT	CASTFGVPRDTQYF
-	-	TRBV19	TRBJ2-7	TGTGCCAGTAGCAAAACACAGGGGACTCCCCTCTACGAGCAGTACTTC	CASSKTQGTPLYEQYF
-	-	TRBV3-1/TRBV3-2	TRBJ2-1	TGTGCCAGCAGCCAAGTTTGGTCGGGGGACAATGAGCAGTTCTTC	CASSQVWSGDNEQFF
TRBD2	once	TRBV6-2/TRBV6-3	TRBJ2-4	TGTGCCAGCAGTTACTCGAGAGGGACTAGCGGGAGTCGGTTTGGCAAAAACATTCAGTACTTC	CASSYSRGTSGSRFGKNIQYF
-	-	TRBV7-3	TRBJ2-3	TGTGCCAGCAGCTTAAGACCTGGAGCTAGCACAGATACGCAGTATTTT	CASSLRPGASTDTQYF
TRBD1	-	TRBV5-5	TRBJ1-1	TGTGCCAGCAGCTTGACCGGGACAGTGAACACTGAAGCTTTCTTT	CASSLTGTVNTEAFF
-	-	TRBV10-3	TRBJ1-2	TGTGCCATCAGTGAGTGGGGCGATAACTATGGCTACACCTTC	CAISEWGDNYGYTF
-	-	TRBV9	TRBJ2-1	TGTGCCAGCAGCGTAGACTCGGGACATTACAATGAGCAGTTCTTC	CASSVDSGHYNEQFF
-	-	TRBV29-1	TRBJ2-3	TGCAGCGTTGATTGGGGAGCAAACCTGGGAACAGATACGCAGTATTTT	CSVDWGANLGTDTQYF
-	-	TRBV18	TRBJ2-7	TGTGCCAGCTCACCGGCGGAGGGTCCCTACGAGCAGTACTTC	CASSPAEGPYEQYF
-	-	TRBV11-2	TRBJ1-5	TGCGCCAGCAGTGTGGGAGGCAATCAGCCCCAGCATTTT	CASSVGGNQPQHF
TRBD1	-	TRBV5-4	TRBJ2-5	TGTGCCAGCAGCTTGTACGGGACAGGGGGCATGTATGAGACCCAGTACTTC	CASSLYGTGGMYETQYF
-	few	TRBV28	TRBJ1-2	TGTGCCAGCAGTTTCCGGGGGACGAATAACTATGGCTACACCTTC	CASSFRGTNNYGYTF
TRBD2	once	TRBV4-3	TRBJ2-2	TGCGCCAGCAGCCAAGGGGCGGGGGTGAACACCGGGGAGCTGTTTTTT	CASSQGAGVNTGELFF
-	-	TRBV19	TRBJ2-4	TGTGCCAGTAGTATAGAGCCAGACCTCCTCGGGTACCAGTACTTC	CASSIEPDLLGYQYF
-	-	TRBV7-2	TRBJ2-7	TGTGCCAGCAGCTCAGTAATACAGGGATACGAGCAGTACTTC	CASSSVIQGYEQYF
-	-	TRBV6-5	TRBJ1-1	TGTGCCAGCAGTTACGGTCGAACGGGGATTCCGGGGGCTTTCTTT	CASSYGRTGIPGAFF
-	-	TRBV7-9	TRBJ2-1	TGTGCCAGCAGCTTACTTCAAGCGGAGCAGTTCTTC	CASSLLQAEQFF
TRBD2	-	TRBV5-1	TRBJ2-1	TGCGCCAGCAGCTTGGAGCGGGACGGGGAGCAGTTCTTC	CASSLERDGEQFF
-	-	TRBV20-1	TRBJ2-7	TGCAGTGTCGAGGGCTCGAGGGAGCAGTACTTC	CSVEGSREQYF
-	-	TRBV10-3	TRBJ1-6	TGTGCCATCAGCCGAGGGGGGGTTCAATCACCCCTCCACTTT	CAISRGGVQSPLHF
-	few	TRBV6-2/TRBV6-3	TRBJ1-2	TGTGCCAGCAGTTACTCGATGGGAGATGGCTACACCTTC	CASSYSMGDGYTF
-	few	TRBV7-6	TRBJ2-5	TGTGCCAGCAGCTTGGGCAGGGTGGGCGGAGAGACCCAGTACTTC	CASSLGRVGGETQYF
TRBD1	-	TRBV18	TRBJ1-6	TGTGCCAGCTCGCTTACGAGCCGGGACAGGGCGAATTCACCCCTCCACTTT	CASSLTSRDRANSPLHF
-	-	TRBV6-2/TRBV6-3	TRBJ2-3	TGTGCCAGCAGCCTCGGACAGTTCGCGCAGTATTTT	CASSLGQFAQYF
-	-	TRBV9	TRBJ2-5	TGTGCCAGCAGCGCGACCGGGTCTCAAGAGACCCAGTACTTC	CASSATGSQETQYF
TRBD2	-	TRBV7-2	TRBJ2-7	TGTGCCAGCAGCTGGACTAGCGGGACCTCCTACGAGCAGTACTTC	CASSWTSGTSYEQYF
TRBD2	-	TRBV14	TRBJ2-1	TGTGCCAGCAGCCAAGAGCTAGCGGGAGGATTAGGTGAGCAGTTCTTC	CASSQELAGGLGEQFF
-	-	TRBV2	TRBJ1-6	TGTGCCAGCAGCTCCACAGGGACTAATTCACCCCTCCACTTT	CASSSTGTNSPLHF
-	-	TRBV28	TRBJ2-5	TGTGCCAGCAGCCAAGTCGGAGGGCCCCCCGGGGAGACCCAGTACTTC	CASSQVGGPPGETQYF
-	-	TRBV2	TRBJ1-3	TGTGCCAGCAGTGGGGGACTGCCACGGCCTGGAAACACCATATATTTT	CASSGGLPRPGNTIYF
-	once	TRBV7-2	TRBJ2-7	TGTGCCAGCAGCTTAGCAGGAGTCTTCAACTACGAGCAGTACTTC	CASSLAGVFNYEQYF
-	-	TRBV4-3	TRBJ1-6	TGCGCCAGCAGCCGTGGCAGGGCGTCGTCCTATAATTCACCCCTCCACTTT	CASSRGRASSYNSPLHF
-	-	TRBV15	TRBJ2-1	TGTGCCACCAGCAGAGAGTTGGGGGGAGGCAATGAGCAGTTCTTC	CATSRELGGGNEQFF
-	-	TRBV21-1	TRBJ2-7	TGTGCCAGCAGCAAAGTCCGGACTAGCGGAACCGCCTACGAGCAGTACTTC	CASSKVRTSGTAYEQYF
TRBD1	once	TRBV6-6	TRBJ1-2	TGTGCCAGCAGGGAAGGGGGCAGGGACTATGGCTACACCTTC	CASREGGRDYGYTF
-	-	TRBV27	TRBJ2-1	TGTGCCAGCAGTTTATCTTTGGCGGGCGTTATCGACTCCAATGAGCAGTTCTTC	CASSLSLAGVIDSNEQFF